Listed below are T cell receptor beta chains from one sample, sequenced in a study of blood T cell repertoires in COVID-19. Measured with immunoSEQ multiplex PCR; TCRdb has only the in-frame clones, and not every one. The table has more than 140,000 clones, roughly four fifths seen once; the top ten hold 1.5% to 2%. The sample taken for sequencing was peripheral blood. These receptors all come from a human donor in a cohort sampled during active COVID-19. Each CDR3 is given with its conserved first and last residue. Each record gives: CDR3 protein, CDR3 DNA, D gene, V gene, J gene, clone size. A D gene is named only where the DNA matches it firmly. Size tells how often a clone was seen (once, few, many) or the class of an expanded clone, and some rows leave it out.

CASSYATGVGEPQHF	TGTGCCAGCAGTTACGCGACAGGGGTTGGGGAGCCCCAGCATTTT	TRBD1	TRBV6-5	TRBJ1-5	.
CASSQVGRGDYGYTF	TGTGCCAGCAGCCAAGTTGGCAGGGGGGACTATGGCTACACCTTC	TRBD1	TRBV3-1/TRBV3-2	TRBJ1-2	.
CASSIDLRVPYGYTF	TGTGCCAGTAGTATAGATCTGCGGGTGCCCTATGGCTACACCTTC	.	TRBV19	TRBJ1-2	.
CASSPGSSGTDTQYF	TGTGCCAGCAGCCCAGGTAGTAGCGGAACCGATACGCAGTATTTT	.	TRBV3-1/TRBV3-2	TRBJ2-3	.
CASSLQPPGQGGNAGELFF	TGCGCCAGCAGCCTACAGCCACCGGGACAGGGAGGGAACGCCGGGGAGCTGTTTTTT	TRBD1	TRBV4-3	TRBJ2-2	once
CASSDSESDTQYF	TGTGCCAGCAGTGACTCGGAGTCAGATACGCAGTATTTT	.	TRBV6-4	TRBJ2-3	few
CASSLWLASSYEQYF	TGTGCCAGCAGCTTATGGCTGGCCAGCTCCTACGAGCAGTACTTC	.	TRBV11-2	TRBJ2-7	.
CASSRGQDRNSPLHF	TGCGCCAGCAGCCGGGGACAGGATCGTAATTCACCCCTCCACTTT	TRBD1	TRBV5-1	TRBJ1-6	.
CASSLRGPDVNEQFF	TGCGCCAGCAGCTTACGGGGTCCCGATGTGAATGAGCAGTTCTTC	.	TRBV5-1	TRBJ2-1	.
CASNRLADTDTQYF	TGTGCCAGCAACCGACTAGCGGACACAGATACGCAGTATTTT	TRBD2	TRBV27	TRBJ2-3	.
CASSAGTENGQPQHF	TGTGCCAGCAGTGCGGGGACAGAGAATGGGCAGCCCCAGCATTTT	TRBD1	TRBV2	TRBJ1-5	.
CASRSGDRGPYGYTF	TGTGCCAGCAGAAGCGGGGACAGGGGGCCCTATGGCTACACCTTC	TRBD1	TRBV9	TRBJ1-2	.
CASSLRSSGTSKGYEQYF	TGTGCCAGCAGTCTCAGATCCTCCGGGACTAGCAAGGGTTACGAGCAGTACTTC	TRBD2	TRBV27	TRBJ2-7	.
CASSLAGGFTDTQYF	TGTGCCAGCAGCTTGGCTGGCGGGTTCACAGATACGCAGTATTTT	.	TRBV5-4	TRBJ2-3	.
CASSLATGFNEQFF	TGTGCCAGCAGCTTGGCTACCGGTTTTAATGAGCAGTTCTTC	.	TRBV5-4	TRBJ2-1	.
CASSPQGYEQYF	TGTGCCAGCAGCCCCCAGGGTTACGAGCAGTACTTC	.	TRBV6-2/TRBV6-3	TRBJ2-7	few
CAPGLAGLYTDTQYF	TGTGCCCCGGGACTAGCGGGCCTCTACACAGATACGCAGTATTTT	TRBD2	TRBV24-1	TRBJ2-3	.
CASSRGKTSGRAFNEQFF	TGCGCCAGCAGCAGGGGGAAGACTAGCGGGAGGGCCTTTAATGAGCAGTTCTTC	TRBD2	TRBV5-1	TRBJ2-1	.
CASSLPGAGNTIYF	TGTGCCAGCAGCCTTCCGGGGGCTGGAAACACCATATATTTT	.	TRBV7-2	TRBJ1-3	.
CASSSPSGTGSDTEAFF	TGTGCCAGCAGTTCACCCTCCGGGACAGGGAGTGACACTGAAGCTTTCTTT	TRBD1	TRBV28	TRBJ1-1	.
CASSPSGTDTQYF	TGTGCCAGCAGCCCTAGCGGGACAGATACGCAGTATTTT	TRBD2	TRBV11-2	TRBJ2-3	.
CASSLSGSPLHF	TGTGCCAGCAGTTTATCGGGTTCACCCCTCCACTTT	.	TRBV28	TRBJ1-6	.
CASSFTGTGGINEQFF	TGCGCCAGCAGCTTTACCGGGACAGGGGGTATCAATGAGCAGTTCTTC	TRBD1	TRBV5-1	TRBJ2-1	.
CASSIYRGPEGYTF	TGTGCCAGTAGTATTTACAGGGGCCCGGAAGGCTACACCTTC	TRBD1	TRBV19	TRBJ1-2	once
CASTQAGPYGYTF	TGTGCCAGCACCCAAGCAGGCCCCTATGGCTACACCTTC	.	TRBV28	TRBJ1-2	.
CASNLGRDLQHF	TGTGCCAGCAACCTTGGGAGGGACCTTCAGCATTTT	.	TRBV6-5	TRBJ1-5	once
CASSLETGNNSPLHF	TGTGCCAGCAGCTTAGAGACAGGGAATAATTCACCCCTCCACTTT	TRBD1	TRBV7-6	TRBJ1-6	once
CASSVGGSYNEQFF	TGTGCCAGCAGCGTAGGAGGGTCCTACAATGAGCAGTTCTTC	.	TRBV9	TRBJ2-1	once
CASSPPAGGAYEQYF	TGTGCCAGCTCCCCTCCAGCGGGAGGTGCCTACGAGCAGTACTTC	TRBD2	TRBV18	TRBJ2-7	.
CASSKIKTSGSWTGELFF	TGTGCCAGCAGCAAAATTAAGACTAGCGGGAGTTGGACCGGGGAGCTGTTTTTT	.	TRBV21-1	TRBJ2-2	.
CASSQMRGEAFF	TGTGCCAGCAGCCAAATGAGAGGTGAAGCTTTCTTT	.	TRBV3-1/TRBV3-2	TRBJ1-1	.
CASSPTRSGNTIYF	TGTGCCAGTAGCCCCACGCGCTCTGGAAACACCATATATTTT	.	TRBV19	TRBJ1-3	few
CASSLQGTEAFF	TGTGCCAGCAGTTTACAGGGCACTGAAGCTTTCTTT	.	TRBV2	TRBJ1-1	.
CASSEAAGMGNQPQHF	TGTGCCAGCAGTGAAGCAGCGGGGATGGGGAATCAGCCCCAGCATTTT	.	TRBV6-1	TRBJ1-5	medium-sized
CASSLVQGTGYTF	TGTGCCAGCAGTTTAGTACAGGGGACTGGCTACACCTTC	TRBD1	TRBV28	TRBJ1-2	.
CASSLIAGGRYNEQFF	TGTGCCAGCTCGCTCATAGCGGGAGGTCGCTACAATGAGCAGTTCTTC	TRBD2	TRBV18	TRBJ2-1	.
CASSVALAGAYEQYF	TGTGCCAGCAGCGTAGCACTAGCGGGGGCATACGAGCAGTACTTC	TRBD2	TRBV9	TRBJ2-7	.
CASSPPSPAGGRQDGYTF	TGTGCCAGCTCACCACCGTCCCCGGCAGGGGGAAGACAAGATGGCTACACCTTC	TRBD1	TRBV18	TRBJ1-2	.
CASSQIPGGRTEAFF	TGTGCCAGCAGCCAAATCCCGGGGGGACGAACTGAAGCTTTCTTT	.	TRBV14	TRBJ1-1	.
CASKREAAVSSYEQYF	TGTGCCAGTAAGCGGGAGGCCGCCGTAAGCTCCTACGAGCAGTACTTC	TRBD2	TRBV9	TRBJ2-7	.
CAISALAGDMRYADTQYF	TGTGCCATCAGTGCACTAGCGGGAGACATGAGGTACGCAGATACGCAGTATTTT	TRBD2	TRBV10-3	TRBJ2-3	.
CATSRGPAGDPSNEQFF	TGTGCCACCAGCAGAGGTCCAGCGGGAGACCCTTCCAATGAGCAGTTCTTC	TRBD2	TRBV15	TRBJ2-1	.
CATSDSTGRQETQYF	TGTGCCACCAGTGATTCTACAGGGCGCCAAGAGACCCAGTACTTC	.	TRBV24-1	TRBJ2-5	.
CASTLRSGRAADTQYF	TGTGCCAGCACCCTTCGAAGCGGGAGGGCAGCAGATACGCAGTATTTT	TRBD2	TRBV27	TRBJ2-3	.
CATSRPFKGALGYTF	TGTGCCACCAGCAGACCTTTTAAGGGGGCGCTCGGCTACACCTTC	TRBD1	TRBV15	TRBJ1-2	.
CASSLLSRLGAGELFF	TGTGCCAGCAGCTTACTGAGTAGATTGGGAGCCGGGGAGCTGTTTTTT	.	TRBV3-1/TRBV3-2	TRBJ2-2	.
CASSLDSSTDTQYF	TGCGCCAGCAGCTTGGATTCTAGCACAGATACGCAGTATTTT	.	TRBV5-1	TRBJ2-3	.
CASSSDRGVVKLFF	TGTGCCAGCAGCTCGGACAGGGGAGTTGTAAAACTGTTTTTT	TRBD1	TRBV11-2	TRBJ1-4	few
CAWSVTVTGKYGYTF	TGTGCCTGGAGTGTAACAGTAACAGGGAAGTATGGCTACACCTTC	.	TRBV30	TRBJ1-2	.
CASSPLGSVYEQYF	TGTGCCAGCTCACCACTCGGTTCTGTATACGAGCAGTACTTC	.	TRBV18	TRBJ2-7	.
CASSPSSTGELFF	TGTGCCAGCAGTCCTAGTTCCACCGGGGAGCTGTTTTTT	.	TRBV9	TRBJ2-2	.
CASSNPGLAGSNEQFF	TGTGCCAGCAGTAACCCTGGACTAGCGGGATCCAATGAGCAGTTCTTC	TRBD2	TRBV28	TRBJ2-1	.
CSVDGTSRKEETQYF	TGCAGCGTTGACGGGACTAGCAGGAAAGAAGAGACCCAGTACTTC	TRBD2	TRBV29-1	TRBJ2-5	.
CASSLVAGHEQYF	TGTGCCAGCAGCCTGGTAGCGGGACACGAGCAGTACTTC	TRBD2	TRBV7-3	TRBJ2-7	.
CASSPDPDRGRGYTF	TGTGCCAGTAGTCCCGACCCGGACAGGGGGCGAGGCTACACCTTC	TRBD1	TRBV19	TRBJ1-2	few
CASSIGKGSGELFF	TGTGCCAGTAGTATAGGGAAGGGGTCCGGGGAGCTGTTTTTT	.	TRBV19	TRBJ2-2	.
CASSLNPGSAGEQYF	TGTGCCAGCAGCTTAAACCCGGGTTCTGCGGGCGAGCAGTACTTC	.	TRBV7-3	TRBJ2-7	.
CASSVGRDTEAFF	TGTGCCAGCAGTGTCGGGAGGGACACTGAAGCTTTCTTT	.	TRBV6-4	TRBJ1-1	.
CASSYLITGTEAFF	TGTGCCAGCAGTTATTTGATTACGGGGACTGAAGCTTTCTTT	.	TRBV6-1	TRBJ1-1	.